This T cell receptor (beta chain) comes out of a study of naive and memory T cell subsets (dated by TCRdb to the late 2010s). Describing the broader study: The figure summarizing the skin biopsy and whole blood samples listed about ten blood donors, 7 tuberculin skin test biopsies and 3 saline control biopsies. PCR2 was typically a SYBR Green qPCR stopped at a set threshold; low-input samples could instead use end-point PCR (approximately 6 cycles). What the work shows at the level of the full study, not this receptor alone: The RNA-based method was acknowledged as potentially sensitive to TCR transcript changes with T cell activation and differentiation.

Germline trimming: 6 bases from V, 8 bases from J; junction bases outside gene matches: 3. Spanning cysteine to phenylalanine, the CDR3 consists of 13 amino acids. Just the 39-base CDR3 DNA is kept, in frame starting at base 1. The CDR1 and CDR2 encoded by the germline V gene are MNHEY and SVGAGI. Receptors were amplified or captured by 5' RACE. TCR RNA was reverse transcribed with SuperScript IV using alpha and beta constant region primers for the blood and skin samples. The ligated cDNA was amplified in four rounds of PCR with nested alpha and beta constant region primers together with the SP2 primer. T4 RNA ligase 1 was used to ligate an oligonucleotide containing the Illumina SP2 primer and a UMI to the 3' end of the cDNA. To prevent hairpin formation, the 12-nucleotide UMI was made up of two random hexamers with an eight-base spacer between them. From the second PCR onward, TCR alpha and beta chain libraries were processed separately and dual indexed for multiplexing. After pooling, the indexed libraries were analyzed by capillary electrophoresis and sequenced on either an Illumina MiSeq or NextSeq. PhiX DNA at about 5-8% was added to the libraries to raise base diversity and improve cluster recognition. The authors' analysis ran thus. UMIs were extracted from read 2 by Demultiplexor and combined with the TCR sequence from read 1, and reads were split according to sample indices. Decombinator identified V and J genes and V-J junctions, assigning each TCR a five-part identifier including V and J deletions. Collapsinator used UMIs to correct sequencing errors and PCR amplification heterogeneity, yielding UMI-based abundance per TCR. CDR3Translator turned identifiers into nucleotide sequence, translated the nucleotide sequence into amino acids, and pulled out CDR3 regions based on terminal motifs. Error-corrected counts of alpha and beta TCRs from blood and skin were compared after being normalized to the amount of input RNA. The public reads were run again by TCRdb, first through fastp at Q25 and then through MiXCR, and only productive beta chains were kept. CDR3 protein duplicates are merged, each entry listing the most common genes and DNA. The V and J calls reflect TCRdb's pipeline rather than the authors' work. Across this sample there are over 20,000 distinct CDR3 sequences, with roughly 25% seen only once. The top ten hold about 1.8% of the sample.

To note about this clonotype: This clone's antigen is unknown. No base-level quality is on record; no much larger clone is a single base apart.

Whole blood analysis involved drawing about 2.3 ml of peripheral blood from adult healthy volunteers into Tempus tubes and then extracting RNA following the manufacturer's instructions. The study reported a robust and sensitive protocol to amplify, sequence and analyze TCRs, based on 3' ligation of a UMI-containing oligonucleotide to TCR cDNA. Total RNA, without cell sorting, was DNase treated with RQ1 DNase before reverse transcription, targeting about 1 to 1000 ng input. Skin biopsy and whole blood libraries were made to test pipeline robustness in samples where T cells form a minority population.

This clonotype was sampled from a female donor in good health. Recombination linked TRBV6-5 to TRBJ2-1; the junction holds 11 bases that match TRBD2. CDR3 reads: CASRTSGIDEQFF. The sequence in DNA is TGTGCCAGCAGGACTAGCGGGATCGATGAGCAGTTCTTC.